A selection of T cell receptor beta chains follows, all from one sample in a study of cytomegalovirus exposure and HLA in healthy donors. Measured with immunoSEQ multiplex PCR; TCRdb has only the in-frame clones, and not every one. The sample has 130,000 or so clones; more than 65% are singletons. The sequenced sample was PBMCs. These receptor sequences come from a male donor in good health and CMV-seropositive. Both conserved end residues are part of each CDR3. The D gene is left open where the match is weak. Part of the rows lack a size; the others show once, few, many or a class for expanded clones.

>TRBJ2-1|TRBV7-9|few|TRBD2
CSSSLALAGSYNEQFF
TGTTCCAGCAGCTTAGCACTAGCGGGGTCCTACAATGAGCAGTTCTTC
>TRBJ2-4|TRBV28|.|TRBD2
CASSPTSLAKNIQYF
TGTGCCAGCAGTCCGACTAGCTTAGCCAAAAACATTCAGTACTTC
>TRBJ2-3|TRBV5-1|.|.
CASTFIENTDTQYF
TGCGCCAGCACTTTTATCGAGAACACAGATACGCAGTATTTT
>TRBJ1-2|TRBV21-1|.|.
CASSKGFRDGYTF
TGTGCCAGCAGCAAAGGGTTCAGGGATGGCTACACCTTC
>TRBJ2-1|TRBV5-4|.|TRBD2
CASSFPSGDSNEQFF
TGTGCCAGCAGCTTCCCTAGCGGGGACTCCAATGAGCAGTTCTTC
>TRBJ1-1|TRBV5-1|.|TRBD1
CASSLEGGVNTEAFF
TGCGCCAGCAGCTTGGAAGGGGGCGTGAACACTGAAGCTTTCTTT
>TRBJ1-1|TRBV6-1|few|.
CASSEEKGGTTEAFF
TGTGCCAGCAGTGAAGAGAAAGGAGGGACCACTGAAGCTTTCTTT
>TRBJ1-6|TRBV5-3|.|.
CARGMVGRGSYNSPLHF
TGTGCCAGAGGAATGGTTGGCAGGGGCTCCTATAATTCACCCCTCCACTTT
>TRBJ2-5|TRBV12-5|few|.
CASGNWGPQYF
TGTGCTAGTGGTAACTGGGGGCCCCAGTACTTC
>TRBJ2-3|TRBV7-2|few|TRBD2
CASSLASSGGTDTQYF
TGTGCCAGCAGCTTAGCATCTAGCGGGGGGACAGATACGCAGTATTTT
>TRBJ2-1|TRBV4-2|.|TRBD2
CASSQGLAGGISSYNEQFF
TGTGCCAGCAGCCAAGGGCTAGCGGGGGGTATCAGCTCCTACAATGAGCAGTTCTTC
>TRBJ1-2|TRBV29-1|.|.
CSVEAGLGYTF
TGCAGCGTTGAAGCGGGGTTGGGCTACACCTTC
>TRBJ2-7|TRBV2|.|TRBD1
CASSDQGAGYEQYF
TGTGCCAGCAGTGATCAGGGGGCAGGCTACGAGCAGTACTTC
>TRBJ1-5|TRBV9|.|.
CASSVGGALEPQHF
TGTGCCAGCAGCGTAGGAGGCGCTCTGGAGCCCCAGCATTTT
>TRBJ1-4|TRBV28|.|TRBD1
CASLADTGGNDEKLFF
TGTGCCAGCCTAGCGGATACAGGGGGGAACGATGAAAAACTGTTTTTT
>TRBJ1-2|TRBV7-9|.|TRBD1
CASSTRQGSYGYTF
TGTGCCAGCAGCACCAGACAGGGGAGCTATGGCTACACCTTC
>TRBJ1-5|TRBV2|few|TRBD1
CASSYTGGGQPQHF
TGTGCCAGCAGTTACACAGGGGGCGGCCAGCCCCAGCATTTT
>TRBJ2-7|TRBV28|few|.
CASSRRGYEQYF
TGTGCCAGCTCGCGGAGAGGCTACGAGCAGTACTTC
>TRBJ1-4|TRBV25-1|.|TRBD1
CASSEEGAAEKLFF
TGTGCCAGCAGTGAAGAGGGGGCGGCTGAAAAACTGTTTTTT
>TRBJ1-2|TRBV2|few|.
CASGGRGPYGYTF
TGTGCCAGCGGGGGCCGGGGACCCTATGGCTACACCTTC
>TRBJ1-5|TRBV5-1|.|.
CASSLMAGQPQHF
TGCGCCAGCAGCTTGATGGCAGGACAGCCCCAGCATTTT
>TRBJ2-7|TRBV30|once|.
CALGQSYEQYF
TGTGCTTTAGGACAGTCATACGAGCAGTACTTC
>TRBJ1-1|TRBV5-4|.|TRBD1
CASSLGTGGNTEAFF
TGTGCCAGCAGCTTGGGTACAGGGGGCAACACTGAAGCTTTCTTT
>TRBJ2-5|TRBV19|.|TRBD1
CASTRDRDNQETQYF
TGTGCCAGTACAAGGGACAGGGATAACCAAGAGACCCAGTACTTC
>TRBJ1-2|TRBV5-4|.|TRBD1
CASSLLGGIAYGYTF
TGTGCCAGCAGCTTGCTAGGGGGCATCGCCTATGGCTACACCTTC
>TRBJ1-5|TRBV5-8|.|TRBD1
CASSPDRVQPQHF
TGTGCCAGCAGCCCCGACAGGGTCCAGCCCCAGCATTTT
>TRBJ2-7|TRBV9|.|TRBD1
CASSVEGAGAYEQYF
TGTGCCAGCAGCGTAGAGGGGGCAGGGGCCTACGAGCAGTACTTC
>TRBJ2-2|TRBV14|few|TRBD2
CASRLAVNTGELFF
TGTGCCAGCAGACTAGCGGTGAACACCGGGGAGCTGTTTTTT
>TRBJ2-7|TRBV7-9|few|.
CASSQERDPAYEQYF
TGTGCCAGCAGCCAAGAGAGGGATCCCGCCTACGAGCAGTACTTC
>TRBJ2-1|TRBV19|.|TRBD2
CASGLGGYNEQFF
TGTGCCAGTGGACTAGGAGGTTACAATGAGCAGTTCTTC
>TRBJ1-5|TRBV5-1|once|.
CASSPGGGNNQPQHF
TGCGCCAGCAGCCCCGGGGGGGGGAACAATCAGCCCCAGCATTTT
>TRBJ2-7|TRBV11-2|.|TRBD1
CASSFDRGTADEQYF
TGTGCCAGCAGTTTTGACAGGGGGACCGCTGATGAGCAGTACTTC
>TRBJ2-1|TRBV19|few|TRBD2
CASSIEASGRAYNEQFF
TGTGCCAGTAGTATAGAGGCTAGCGGGAGGGCCTACAATGAGCAGTTCTTC
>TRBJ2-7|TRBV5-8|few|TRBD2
CASSQETSGSYEQYF
TGTGCCAGCAGCCAAGAGACTAGCGGGTCCTACGAGCAGTACTTC
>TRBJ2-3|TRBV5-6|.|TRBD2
CASSSSSGLVFADTQYF
TGTGCCAGCAGCTCCTCTTCGGGACTAGTTTTTGCAGATACGCAGTATTTT
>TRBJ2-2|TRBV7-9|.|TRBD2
CASSPLGLAGTGELFF
TGTGCCAGCAGCCCACTCGGACTAGCGGGCACCGGGGAGCTGTTTTTT
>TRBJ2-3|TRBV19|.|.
CASSIDLLLSPQLTDTQYF
TGTGCCAGTAGTATAGATCTATTACTCTCACCTCAACTCACAGATACGCAGTATTTT
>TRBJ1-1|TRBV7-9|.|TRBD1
CASSTRGAGNTEAFF
TGTGCCAGCAGCACCAGGGGGGCAGGGAACACTGAAGCTTTCTTT
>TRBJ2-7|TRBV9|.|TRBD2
CASSGTTSGGPYEQYF
TGTGCCAGCAGCGGGACGACTAGCGGGGGACCCTACGAGCAGTACTTC
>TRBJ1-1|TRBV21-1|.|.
CASSKGGDRVEAFF
TGTGCCAGCAGCAAGGGGGGGGACAGGGTAGAAGCTTTCTTT
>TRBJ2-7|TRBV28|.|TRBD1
CASSLMDRGLDEQYF
TGTGCCAGCAGCCTCATGGACAGGGGGCTGGACGAGCAGTACTTC
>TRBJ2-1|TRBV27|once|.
CASSPRLNNEQFF
TGTGCCAGCAGTCCGCGGCTAAACAATGAGCAGTTCTTC
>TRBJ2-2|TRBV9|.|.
CASSVAGHGELFF
TGTGCCAGCAGCGTAGCTGGACACGGGGAGCTGTTTTTT
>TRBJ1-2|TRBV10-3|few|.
CAISEGANYGYTF
TGTGCCATCAGTGAAGGGGCTAACTATGGCTACACCTTC
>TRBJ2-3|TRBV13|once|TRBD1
CASTFLGTATDTQYF
TGTGCCAGCACCTTCCTCGGGACAGCCACAGATACGCAGTATTTT
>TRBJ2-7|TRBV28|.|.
CASSFPSYEQYF
TGTGCCAGCAGTTTCCCTTCTTACGAGCAGTACTTC
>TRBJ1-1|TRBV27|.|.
CASMVEAGAEAFF
TGTGCCAGCATGGTTGAAGCAGGGGCTGAAGCTTTCTTT
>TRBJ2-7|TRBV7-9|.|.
CVGASTYEQYF
TGTGTGGGGGCATCCACCTACGAGCAGTACTTC
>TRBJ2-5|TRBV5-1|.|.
CASSLDHLRAPTQYF
TGCGCCAGCAGCTTGGACCACCTCAGGGCCCCAACCCAGTACTTC
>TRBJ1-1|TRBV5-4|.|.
CASSLGNAVNTEAFF
TGTGCCAGCAGCTTGGGAAACGCAGTGAACACTGAAGCTTTCTTT
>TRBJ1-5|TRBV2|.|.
CASSGQGGNQPQHF
TGTGCCAGCAGTGGGCAGGGCGGCAATCAGCCCCAGCATTTT
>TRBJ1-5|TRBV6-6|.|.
CASSQGGQGGNQPQHF
TGTGCCAGCAGCCAGGGTGGGCAGGGTGGCAATCAGCCCCAGCATTTT
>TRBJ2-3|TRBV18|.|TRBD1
CASSREGAPITDTQYF
TGTGCCAGCTCCAGAGAGGGGGCCCCGATCACAGATACGCAGTATTTT
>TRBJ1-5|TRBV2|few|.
CASSGADQPQHF
TGTGCCAGCTCAGGGGCCGATCAGCCCCAGCATTTT